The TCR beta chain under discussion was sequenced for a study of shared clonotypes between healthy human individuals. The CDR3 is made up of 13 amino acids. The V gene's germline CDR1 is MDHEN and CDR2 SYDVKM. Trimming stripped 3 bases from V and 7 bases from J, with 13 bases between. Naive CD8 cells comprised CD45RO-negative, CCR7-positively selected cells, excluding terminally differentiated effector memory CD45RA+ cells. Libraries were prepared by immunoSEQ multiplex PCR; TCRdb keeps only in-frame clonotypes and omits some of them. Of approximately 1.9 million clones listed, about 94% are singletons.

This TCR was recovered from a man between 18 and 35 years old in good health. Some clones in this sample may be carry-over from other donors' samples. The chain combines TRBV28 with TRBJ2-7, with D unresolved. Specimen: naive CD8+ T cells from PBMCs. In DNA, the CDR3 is TGTGCCAGCAGTTTGCAGCCCGTCCGTGAGCAGTACTTC. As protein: CASSLQPVREQYF.